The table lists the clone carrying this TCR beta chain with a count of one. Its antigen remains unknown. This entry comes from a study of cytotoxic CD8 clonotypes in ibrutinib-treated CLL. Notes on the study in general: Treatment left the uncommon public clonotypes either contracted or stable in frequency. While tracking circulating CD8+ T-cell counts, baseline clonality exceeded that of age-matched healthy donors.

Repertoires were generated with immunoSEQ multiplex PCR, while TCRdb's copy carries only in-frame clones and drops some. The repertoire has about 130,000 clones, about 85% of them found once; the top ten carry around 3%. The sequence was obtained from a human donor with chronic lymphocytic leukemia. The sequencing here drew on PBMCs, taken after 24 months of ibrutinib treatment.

CDR3 coding DNA: TGCGCCAGCAGCTTGGTGGCTAGCGGCACAGATACGCAGTATTTT. Encoded protein: CASSLVASGTDTQYF. The chain joins TRBV5-1 to TRBJ2-3; tentatively, D is TRBD2 (6 bases). The V gene's germline CDR1 is SGHRS and CDR2 YFSETQ. Trimming removed 0 bases from V and 1 base from J, with 9 bases in between. The CDR3 is 15 residues long.